This TCR beta chain was profiled in a study of CXCR3-negative and CXCR3-positive naive CD8 T cells. Per the germline V gene, CDR1 is MGHRA and CDR2 is YSYEKL. This CDR3 spans 15 amino acids. Each CD8+ T cell subset was flow-sorted in triplicate. Every sort contained 300,000 or so cells. The authors prepared UMI-labeled TRB cDNA libraries by 5' RACE. From its re-call of the 5' RACE reads, TCRdb lists each CDR3 protein once, without DNA. This table lists approximately 65,000 distinct CDR3 sequences. To note about this clonotype: The antigen is undetermined.

The study's findings and limits: CXCR3-negative and CXCR3-positive naive cells shared comparable TRBV-TRBJ usage, but memory cells did not. CXCR3-positive naive cells had TRB CDR3s that were more hydrophobic than CXCR3-negative naive cells had. Both naive subsets showed comparably high diversity, and memory CD8+ cells showed much lower diversity. Surface CD5 looked about the same in the naive subsets, so the authors worked out TCR strength from TRB CDR3 properties.

The clonotype was recovered from a human donor in good health. Some clones in this sample may be carry-over from other donors' samples. Sequenced material: naive CXCR3+ CD8+ T cells from blood. Regarding subset: CD45RO-CCR7+CD27+CD95- naive CD8+ T cells expressing CXCR3 (TNR3+). V is TRBV4-1 and J is TRBJ1-1. CDR3 protein: CASSQDRARGTEAFF.